Sequencing of this TCR beta chain was carried out in a study of blood T cell repertoires in COVID-19. The CDR3 has 13 residues. The germline CDR1 and CDR2 sequences are SNHLY and FYNNEI. With V trimmed by 6 bases and J by 3 bases, 3 bases remained unmatched. The repertoire was sequenced with immunoSEQ multiplex PCR; TCRdb's copy has only in-frame clones and lacks some. Of 300,000 to 350,000 clones detected, 88% appear once; the ten largest clones hold about 5%. Notes on this clone: Other DNA sequences in this specimen translate into the identical CDR3.

Clinical histories supplied by participants themselves formed the basis of cohort assignment. The receptor comes from a man aged 30 to 39 who had recovered from COVID-19. V usage is TRBV2 and J usage is TRBJ1-1, with 8 positions matching TRBD1. Sequenced sample: PBMCs or T cells enriched from blood (not recorded which). CDR3 residues: CASSSDRDTEAFF. The DNA of the CDR3 is TGTGCCAGCAGCTCGGACAGGGACACTGAAGCTTTCTTT.